One sample yielded the 20 T cell receptor beta chains listed below, sequenced in a study of Tregs in tolerant kidney transplant recipients. Only in-frame clones appear in the TCRdb table, and some are missing; sequencing was by immunoSEQ multiplex PCR. Its table lists tens of thousands of clones. This material consisted of CD4+ T cells from blood, taken before the transplant. These receptors were collected from a human donor who received a combined kidney and bone marrow transplant.

To note about this clone: The read ends 3 residues before the CDR3 terminus; that terminus is restored from the germline J gene. The chain carries TRBV18 and TRBJ2-7, with D possibly matching TRBD1 (6 bases). CDR1 and CDR2 (germline): KGHSH, LQKENI. This CDR3 is 14 amino acids long. V lost 7 bases, J lost 0 bases, and 13 bases lay in between. CDR3 DNA (partial): TGTGCCAGCTTGGGGACACTTGACTCCTACGAG. Protein: CASLGTLDSYE. The CDR3 reads in full as CASLGTLDSYEQYF.

Concerning this clone: With the read ending 3 residues before the CDR3 end, the germline J gene is used to fill in that end. The V gene is TRBV7-2, the J gene TRBJ1-5; 7 bases line up with TRBD1. The CDR3 spans 14 residues. The J segment lost 1 base and the V segment lost 5 bases, leaving 2 bases of the junction unmatched. Germline V gene data show CDR1 as SGHTA and CDR2 as FQGNSA. CDR3 sequence reads: CASSAQGSNQPQHF. The part of the CDR3 DNA that was read is TGTGCCAGCAGCGCACAGGGGAGCAATCAGCCC.

Comments on this clone: The CDR3 goes on 3 residues after the read ends, and that part is filled in from the germline J gene. The V and J genes are TRBV29-1 and TRBJ1-1; D is possibly TRBD1 (5 bases). Deletions cut 7 bases from V and 3 bases from J, with 15 bases between. Germline-derived CDR1 and CDR2 are SQVTM and ANQGSEA. CDR3 length: 13 residues. The CDR3 DNA, read in part, is TGCAGCGCGACCTACTTACAGGACACTGAA. Translation: CSATYLQDTE. The full CDR3 sequence reads CSATYLQDTEAFF.

With respect to this clone: Read data end 3 residues before the CDR3 end; the end is taken from the germline J gene. This rearrangement joins TRBV7-2 to TRBJ2-2, with 9 bases that match TRBD1. Germline CDR1 reads SGHTA; CDR2 reads FQGNSA. With 4 bases clipped from V and 9 bases from J, the junction kept 6 bases outside the gene matches. The CDR3 runs to 14 residues. CDR3 DNA, as far as it was read: TGTGCCAGCAGCTCATCCGGGACAGGGTGGGAG. The encoded protein is CASSSSGTGWE. The entire CDR3 protein reads CASSSSGTGWELFF.

A note on this clone: Coverage ceases 3 residues before the CDR3 finishes, and the germline J gene fills in the end. The chain links TRBV20-1 to TRBJ1-6, with TRBD1 matching 9 bases. V shed 2 bases and J 5 bases; nucleotides not matched to a gene: 7. Germline loops: CDR1 DFQATT, CDR2 SNEGSKA (reference sequence). The CDR3 has 16 amino acids. CDR3 DNA, as far as it was read: TGCAGTGCTAGAAGGGAGACAGGGGGAAATAATTCACCC. It specifies CSARRETGGNNSP. The whole CDR3 region reads CSARRETGGNNSPLHF.

About this clone itself: Read data end 3 residues before the CDR3 end; the end is taken from the germline J gene. The V call is TRBV19, the J call TRBJ2-1; 11 positions agree with TRBD2. V shed 8 bases and J 7 bases; nucleotides not matched to a gene: 13. The CDR3 has 16 residues. Germline-derived CDR1 and CDR2 are LNHDA and SQIVND (reference sequence). The CDR3 DNA, read in part, is TGTGCCAGTGGGGGGAGACTAGCGGGGAAGTTAAATGAG. It specifies CASGGRLAGKLNE. The full CDR3 protein reads CASGGRLAGKLNEQFF. Drawing the rest from reference TRBV19 and TRBJ2-1, the complete variable domain is DGGITQSPKYLFRKEGQNVTLSCEQNLNHDAMYWYRQDPGQGLRLIYYSQIVNDFQKGDIAEGYSVSREKKESFPLTVTSAQKNPTAFYLCASGGRLAGKLNEQFFGPGTRLTVL.

Comment on this clone: This CDR3 is also generated by other DNA sequences in the sample. CDR3 DNA, as far as it was read: TGTGCCAGCAGCTCACGGACAGGTGGGGAGACC. Translation: CASSSRTGGET. The full CDR3 reads CASSSRTGGETQYF. V is TRBV7-9 and J is TRBJ2-5; 7 nucleotides match TRBD1. The read falls 3 residues short of the CDR3 end, and the missing part is taken from the germline J gene. Trimming cost V 4 bases and J 5 bases; bases outside gene matches: 7. Germline V lookup: CDR1 SEHNR, CDR2 FQNEAQ (reference sequence). There are 14 residues in the CDR3. Using reference TRBV7-9 and TRBJ2-5 for the parts outside the CDR3, the full variable domain is DTGVSQNPRHKITKRGQNVTFRCDPISEHNRLYWYRQTLGQGPEFLTYFQNEAQLEKSRLLSDRFSAERPKGSFSTLEIQRTEQGDSAMYLCASSSRTGGETQYFGPGTRLLVL.

On this clone itself: The read falls 3 residues short of the CDR3 end, and the missing part is taken from the germline J gene. The gene calls are TRBV7-2 and TRBJ1-6, with 10 nucleotides matching TRBD1. V trimming: 7 bases; J trimming: 10 bases; junction bases outside the gene matches: 7. The CDR3 is made up of 14 amino acids. From germline, CDR1 is SGHTA and CDR2 FQGNSA. CDR3 residues: CASKHRDRGSPLHF. The sequenced part of the CDR3 DNA is TGTGCCAGCAAGCACCGGGACAGGGGCTCACCC.

Concerning this clone itself: The read halts 3 residues ahead of the CDR3 end, with the missing end drawn from the germline J gene. The chain couples TRBV20-1 to TRBJ1-2; D is possibly TRBD1 (5 bases). The CDR3 covers 12 residues. Germline V gene data show CDR1 as DFQATT and CDR2 as SNEGSKA (reference sequence). The covered CDR3 bases are TGCAGTGCGGGGGGGACCTCGAGGGGC. As protein: CSAGGTSRG. The CDR3, in full, reads CSAGGTSRGYTF.

The chain's CDR3 is CASSQRQGKESYEQYF. The part of the CDR3 DNA that was read is TGTGCCAGTAGTCAGAGACAGGGGAAAGAGTCCTACGAG. V gene TRBV19 combines with J gene TRBJ2-7; 8 bases line up with TRBD1. The read stops 3 residues short of the end of the CDR3; the missing end is completed from the germline J gene. Germline loops: CDR1 LNHDA, CDR2 SQIVND (reference sequence). This CDR3 has 16 amino acids. With V trimmed by 5 bases and J by 1 base, 10 bases remained unmatched. The full variable domain, its missing parts supplied by reference TRBV19 and TRBJ2-7, is DGGITQSPKYLFRKEGQNVTLSCEQNLNHDAMYWYRQDPGQGLRLIYYSQIVNDFQKGDIAEGYSVSREKKESFPLTVTSAQKNPTAFYLCASSQRQGKESYEQYFGPGTRLTVT.

In regard to this clone: The read halts 3 residues ahead of the CDR3 end, with the missing end drawn from the germline J gene. The chain carries TRBV5-6 and TRBJ2-3; 8 bases are shared with TRBD1. The germline gives CDR1 SGHDT, CDR2 YYEEEE. The CDR3 contains 15 residues. The ends lost 5 bases at V and 6 bases at J; junction bases unmatched: 11. The sequenced CDR3 bases are TGTGCCAGCAGTCTCGGACAGGGTCTTCTCGATACG. Translating gives CASSLGQGLLDT. The CDR3 reads in full as CASSLGQGLLDTQYF.

Details on this clone: The CDR3 end falls 3 residues outside the read, so it is completed with the germline J gene. The V and J genes are TRBV7-9 and TRBJ1-3; D is perhaps TRBD1 (5 bases). Trimming stripped 5 bases from V and 4 bases from J, with 15 bases between. CDR1 and CDR2 from the germline V gene are SEHNR and FQNEAQ (reference sequence). The CDR3 covers 15 residues. The CDR3 DNA, read in part, is TGTGCCAGCAGCCCCGCAGGGTCAGGGGGAAACACC. It specifies CASSPAGSGGNT. The full CDR3 protein is CASSPAGSGGNTIYF.

A remark on this clone: Coverage ceases 3 residues before the CDR3 finishes, and the germline J gene fills in the end. V gene TRBV14 combines with J gene TRBJ2-5, with D uncertain. Germline lookup yields CDR1 SGHDN and CDR2 FVKESK. V lost 5 bases and J lost 1, with 11 bases in between. The CDR3 runs 14 residues. The chain's CDR3 is CASSLRRGQETQYF. CDR3 DNA, as far as it was read: TGTGCCAGCAGCTTAAGAAGAGGCCAAGAGACC.

As concerns this clone: Read coverage stops 3 residues before the CDR3 terminus; the germline J gene supplies the remainder. This chain uses TRBV19 with TRBJ1-1; D is unresolved. The CDR3 loop spans 16 amino acids. Germline CDR1 and CDR2: LNHDA and SQIVND (reference sequence). V lost 5 bases to trimming and J lost 0 bases, with 16 bases between them. CDR3 DNA (partial): TGTGCCAGTAGTCACCGGCGACAAGGAGTGAACACTGAA. It codes for CASSHRRQGVNTE. The whole CDR3 protein is CASSHRRQGVNTEAFF.

Turning to this clone: Read data end 3 residues before the CDR3 end; the end is taken from the germline J gene. V usage is TRBV6-2 or TRBV6-3 and J usage is TRBJ2-3; D is unresolved. Deletions cut 7 bases from V and 2 bases from J, with 10 bases between. The CDR3 sequence is 13 residues long. The germline V gene has CDR1 MNHEY and CDR2 SVGEGT. This chain's CDR3 is CASISSITDTQYF. The part of the CDR3 DNA that was read is TGTGCCAGCATAAGTAGCATCACAGATACG.

Notes on this clone: Read coverage stops 3 residues before the CDR3 terminus; the germline J gene supplies the remainder. This chain connects TRBV20-1 to TRBJ2-3, with unresolved D. Deletions cut 0 bases from V and 4 bases from J, with 8 bases between. This CDR3 has 13 amino acids. CDR1 DFQATT and CDR2 SNEGSKA come from the germline V gene (reference sequence). The sequenced part of the CDR3 DNA is TGCAGTGCTAGAGATCGGGTGTCAGATACG. The encoded protein is CSARDRVSDT. The CDR3, in full, reads CSARDRVSDTQYF.

CDR3 sequence: CASSLVSGNYGYTF. The sequenced part of the CDR3 DNA is TGTGCCAGCAGCTTAGTTTCCGGGAACTATGGC. The chain recombines TRBV7-9 with TRBJ1-2; D call uncertain. The DNA ends 3 residues before the CDR3 does, and the rest of the CDR3 is filled in from the germline J gene. The V and J ends lost 1 base and 2 bases respectively, with 8 bases between them. The CDR3 is 14 residues long. In germline, CDR1 is SEHNR, CDR2 FQNEAQ (reference sequence).

Concerning this clone itself: Sequencing ends 3 residues short of the CDR3 end; the germline J gene provides the rest. This chain links TRBV19 with TRBJ1-1, with 10 bases lining up with TRBD1. CDR1 is LNHDA, CDR2 SQIVND, per germline (reference sequence). The V gene end was trimmed by 4 bases and the J gene end by 0 bases; junction bases not matched to a gene: 11. CDR3 length: 18 residues. The CDR3 is CASSTVHPGQGLNTEAFF. The sequenced part of the CDR3 DNA is TGTGCCAGTAGTACCGTTCATCCGGGACAGGGGTTGAACACTGAA. The whole variable domain, filled in from reference TRBV19 and TRBJ1-1, reads DGGITQSPKYLFRKEGQNVTLSCEQNLNHDAMYWYRQDPGQGLRLIYYSQIVNDFQKGDIAEGYSVSREKKESFPLTVTSAQKNPTAFYLCASSTVHPGQGLNTEAFFGQGTRLTVV.

About this clone: Read data end 3 residues before the CDR3 end; the end is taken from the germline J gene. This chain connects TRBV19 to TRBJ1-5; 10 bases align to TRBD1. The CDR3 sequence is 17 residues long. Germline V gene sequence: CDR1 LNHDA, CDR2 SQIVND (reference sequence). The V gene end was trimmed by 5 bases and the J gene end by 2 bases; junction bases not matched to a gene: 9. The CDR3 is CASSARGTGARNQPQHF. Partial CDR3 DNA: TGTGCCAGTAGTGCTCGGGGGACAGGGGCTCGCAATCAGCCC. Based on the CDR3 plus reference TRBV19 and TRBJ1-5, the full variable domain is DGGITQSPKYLFRKEGQNVTLSCEQNLNHDAMYWYRQDPGQGLRLIYYSQIVNDFQKGDIAEGYSVSREKKESFPLTVTSAQKNPTAFYLCASSARGTGARNQPQHFGDGTRLSIL.

As concerns this clone: The read is 3 residues too short to cover the CDR3 end, so that end is filled in from the germline J gene. The rearrangement uses TRBV30 and TRBJ1-6; 7 bases match TRBD1. The V gene end was trimmed by 0 bases and the J gene end by 7 bases; junction bases not matched to a gene: 6. The CDR3 is made up of 15 amino acids. Germline CDR1 is GTSNPN and CDR2 is SVGIG (reference sequence). The sequenced CDR3 bases are TGTGCCTGGAGTGTACTAGGGGGCCTAAATTCACCC. Translating gives CAWSVLGGLNSP. In full, the CDR3 is CAWSVLGGLNSPLHF.